This is a list of T cell receptor beta chains from one sample in a study of CD8 T cells in ankylosing spondylitis. TCRdb redid the calling of the 5' RACE reads with MiXCR, one entry per CDR3 protein. Of tens of thousands of distinct CDR3 sequences detected, roughly 5.3% appear once; the ten largest clones hold over 2%. Material: blood, either unsorted or a sorted T cell fraction (not recorded which). These receptors came from a male donor with ankylosing spondylitis or in good health (not recorded which). The CDR3 runs from the conserved cysteine through the conserved F or W. Fields, in order: D gene, V gene, J gene, CDR3 protein. A D gene is named only where the DNA matches it firmly.

>-|TRBV7-9|TRBJ1-1
CASSLIIGREGNTEAFF
>-|TRBV28|TRBJ2-2
CATPDRNTGELFF
>-|TRBV7-2|TRBJ2-7
CASSLRDQLFEQYF
>-|TRBV6-2/TRBV6-3|TRBJ1-6
CASSYVGGGGSPLHF
>TRBD1|TRBV12-3/TRBV12-4|TRBJ2-7
CASRQRMGQGLAYEQYF
>-|TRBV2|TRBJ2-5
CASSEEGSGETQYF
>-|TRBV7-3|TRBJ2-2
CASSPEGRGGELFF
>-|TRBV18|TRBJ2-5
CASSPRQTEETQYF
>-|TRBV19|TRBJ1-5
CASSIGSPTNQPQHF
>-|TRBV4-1|TRBJ2-1
CASSQDDGEAYNEQFF
>TRBD1|TRBV24-1|TRBJ2-1
CATSDYDRGQFF
>-|TRBV5-1|TRBJ2-1
CASSPVGELTYNEQFF
>TRBD1|TRBV2|TRBJ1-1
CASSGGQGLDTEAFF
>TRBD1|TRBV10-2|TRBJ2-3
CASREDRATDTQYF
>-|TRBV3-1|TRBJ1-4
CASSQDRDEKLFF
>-|TRBV5-1|TRBJ2-7
CASSSLGYEQYF
>-|TRBV24-1|TRBJ1-1
CATSDMSNGKAFF
>-|TRBV27|TRBJ2-7
CASSLRGDWQYF
>TRBD2|TRBV2|TRBJ2-2
CASSEPGGARSRELFF
>-|TRBV3-1|TRBJ2-1
CASSRRWNEQFF
>-|TRBV6-5|TRBJ1-1
CASSGTISNTEAFF
>-|TRBV7-2|TRBJ1-4
CASSSAGQLGEKLFF
>-|TRBV7-6|TRBJ2-3
CASSAFTDTQYF
>-|TRBV24-1|TRBJ2-7
CATSAGRSYEQYF
>TRBD1|TRBV20-1|TRBJ1-5
CSAGTGMGRNQPQHF
>-|TRBV29-1|TRBJ2-7
CSVATGSYEQYF
>-|TRBV6-5|TRBJ2-7
CASSYSPQATYEQYF
>TRBD1|TRBV28|TRBJ1-4
CASSTGQGPLFF